This T cell receptor (beta chain) was sequenced during a study of PD-L1 blockade in urothelial cancer. CDR3 size: 15 residues. From germline, CDR1 is MDHEN and CDR2 SYDVKM. V dropped 8 bases and J dropped 6; count of bases not matched to a gene: 15. Time point here: peripheral blood 6 weeks after treatment start. This clone came up a few times. The table came from immunoSEQ multiplex PCR; TCRdb's copy has only in-frame clones and leaves some out. In the table there are more than 90,000 clones, around 93% of which are singletons. Material: PBMCs, obtained around atezolizumab (anti-PD-L1) treatment. This clonotype originated in a man aged 55 to 69 with urothelial cancer. The rearrangement joins TRBV28 to TRBJ2-5; 7 bases align to TRBD1. This chain's CDR3 is CASGRYRQGVKTQYF. In nucleotides, the CDR3 is TGTGCCAGCGGACGCTATAGACAGGGAGTGAAGACCCAGTACTTC.